This T cell receptor beta chain was captured by sequencing in a study of blood T cell repertoires in COVID-19. The wider study: From T cells, B-cell-depleted T cells, or PBMCs came the material, which was cDNA or gDNA.

Followed longitudinally, the Seattle patients had been enrolled during active infection. Authors' processing steps: Amplification from reference gene primers served as the basis for estimated nucleated cell counts. Produced via immunoSEQ multiplex PCR; TCRdb's table is partial and in-frame only. The V and J calls and the clone size are those of that table, but D and trimming were determined from the DNA. The sample has about 49,000 clones, around 81% seen once; the top ten hold 20% to 25%. This clone was detected only a few times. The CDR3 consists of 12 residues. V dropped 10 bases and J dropped 4; count of bases not matched to a gene: 4. Germline V gene lookup returns CDR1 LNHDA and CDR2 SQIVND (reference sequence).

The sample was peripheral blood. This sequence joins TRBV19 and TRBJ1-2; TRBD1 matches at 9 bases. This TCR was sampled from a woman over 75 with COVID-19, enrolled during active disease. In DNA form, the CDR3 reads TGTGCCACCAAGGACAGGGGCTATGGCTACACCTTC. This sequence encodes CATKDRGYGYTF.